The T cell receptor (beta chain) under discussion was sequenced for a study of shared T cell receptors in the human thymus (dated by TCRdb to about 2021). Study-wide context: The study investigated the way shared, self-reactive T-cell receptor alpha chains are produced in the human thymus.

The CDR3, cysteine through phenylalanine, is 11 amino acids long. CDR3 DNA is the only sequence kept; it has 33 bases, read in frame from the first base. The CDR1 and CDR2 encoded by the germline V gene (reference sequence) are DFQATT and SNEGSKA. A word on this clone: No antigen is known for it. The junction differs from germline at one of its ends, possibly a read error.

Library generation was performed with the immunoSEQ multiplex PCR assay. Not all clones reach the TCRdb copy of this immuneACCESS table, which keeps in-frame sequences only. Checked studies attribute under half of the gap to unresolved V genes and leave the rest unexplained. Across this sample there are about 660,000 clones, with more than 75% seen only once. Clones ranked in the top ten supply around 0.0099% of the sample. These data were also filed under a second study, of human thymus T cells. The second study also describes: The donors were immunologically healthy infants in Finland who had open corrective cardiac surgery for congenital heart defects. Thymus tissue was obtained as surgical resects removed during corrective cardiac surgery. Usage of V and J gene segments appeared to be biased in both the thymic and the peripheral blood repertoires. The related research reported highly overlapping thymic TCR repertoires among unrelated individuals. The study characterized TCR alpha and beta repertoires from roughly 8 infant thymus samples and a few related peripheral blood samples. Donor ages ranging from 7 to 244 days were recorded, and about six male and a couple of female infants were included in the cohort. Thymocytes were mechanically released from the tissue and were stored as pellets of roughly 10-34 million cells at -70 degrees C. A QIAsymphony instrument was used to extract genomic DNA from frozen cell pellets. The immunoSEQ multiplex PCR assay was used to amplify the TCRB and TCRAD loci from a standardized amount of quality-controlled genomic DNA. The amplicons spanned the V(D)J region and were long enough to cover the CDR3 and allow V and J genes to be identified. Through the commercial immunoSEQ service, the amplicons were sequenced on an Illumina platform. Primer bias and sequencing errors were corrected as previously described, and TCRAD and TCRB definitions were based on the IMGT database. immunoSEQ Analyzer 3.0 and VDJTools were used for repertoire analysis, which covered basic statistics, V/J segment usage, diversity estimates, rarefaction and pairwise overlap. Chao1, ChaoE, Efron-Thisted, Shannon and inverse Simpson indices were used to estimate diversity, which was also estimated on datasets down-sampled to the smallest sample. Repertoire overlap used strict matching of CDR3 nucleotide sequence, V gene and J gene, with Jaccard-based multidimensional scaling clustering. On average, thymus samples gave 800,000 or so unique TCRB clonotypes, whereas blood samples gave roughly 84,000.

The chain couples TRBV20-1 to TRBJ2-7; the central 7 bases match TRBD1. The source material was thymocytes. The TCR was taken from a boy under two years old with a congenital heart defect. Donor details come from another sample of the same person, matched by shared clones. The nucleotides are TGCAGTGCTAGAGATTACCGAAAGGGGGCCTTC. Its translation reads: CSARDYRKGAF.